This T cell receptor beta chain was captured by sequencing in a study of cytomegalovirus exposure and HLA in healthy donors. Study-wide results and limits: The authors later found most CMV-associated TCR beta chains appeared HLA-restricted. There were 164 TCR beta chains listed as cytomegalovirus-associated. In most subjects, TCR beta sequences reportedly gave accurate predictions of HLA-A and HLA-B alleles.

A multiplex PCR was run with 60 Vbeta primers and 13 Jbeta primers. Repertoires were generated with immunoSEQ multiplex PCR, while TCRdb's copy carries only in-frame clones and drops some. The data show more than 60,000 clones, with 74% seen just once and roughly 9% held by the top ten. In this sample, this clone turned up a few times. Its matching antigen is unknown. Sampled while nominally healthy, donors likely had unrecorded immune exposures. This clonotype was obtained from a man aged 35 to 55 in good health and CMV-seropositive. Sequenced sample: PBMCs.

CDR3 coding DNA: TGTGCCAGCAGCCTTTTTGACAGGGCTGGGAACGAGCAGTACTTC. It yields the protein CASSLFDRAGNEQYF. This chain joins TRBV6-5 and TRBJ2-7; TRBD1 matches 7 bases. The J segment lost 5 bases and the V segment lost 6 bases, leaving 13 bases of the junction unmatched. The length of the CDR3 is 15 residues. Germline V gives CDR1 MNHEY, CDR2 SVGAGI.